This TCR beta chain was documented in a study of T cell responses to AZD1222 COVID-19 vaccine. Regarding this clone: What it recognizes is unknown.

Generated by immunoSEQ multiplex PCR, the TCRdb table keeps only in-frame clones and is missing some. The table includes over 100,000 clones, about nine tenths detected once. Study results and caveats: Repertoires were sampled only after the peak T cell response.

The CDR3 totals 12 residues. The germline V gene encodes CDR1 KGHDR and CDR2 SFDVKD. Trimming shortened V by 4 bases and J by 7 bases, and 9 bases separated the two germline ends. This chain uses TRBV24-1 with TRBJ1-1; no clear D gene. The TCR was taken from an adult in good health. The material sequenced was peripheral blood, taken on day 0 of AZD1222 vaccination. CDR3 nucleotide sequence: TGTGCCACCAGTGACCTAGGCCATGAAGCTTTCTTT. Translation gives CATSDLGHEAFF.